The rows below give T cell receptor beta chains drawn from one sample of a study of blood T cell repertoires in COVID-19. Method: immunoSEQ multiplex PCR; TCRdb's copy keeps in-frame clones and lacks some. The sample lists under 250,000 clones, more than 70% seen once, with roughly 6.8% in the top ten. Sequencing was done on a sample of peripheral blood. The receptors originated from a woman in her twenties or thirties with COVID-19, enrolled during active disease. Both conserved end residues are part of each CDR3. The order of the fields is CDR3 length, J gene, V gene, D gene, clone size, CDR3 protein, CDR3 DNA. The D gene is left open where the match is weak. The size entry is marked missing in some rows and otherwise reads once, few, many or a size class.

cdr3_length: 17
j_call: TRBJ1-4
v_call: TRBV6-1
d_call: TRBD1
clone_size: .
cdr3_aa: CASSEPGQGARSEKLFF
cdr3_nt: TGTGCCAGCAGTGAACCGGGACAGGGGGCGCGAAGTGAAAAACTGTTTTTT

cdr3_length: 15
j_call: TRBJ2-5
v_call: TRBV7-8
d_call: .
clone_size: .
cdr3_aa: CASSLGGREGETQYF
cdr3_nt: TGTGCCAGCAGCCTCGGGGGGCGAGAAGGAGAGACCCAGTACTTC

cdr3_length: 15
j_call: TRBJ1-3
v_call: TRBV24-1
d_call: .
clone_size: .
cdr3_aa: CATSESGTSGNTIYF
cdr3_nt: TGTGCCACCAGTGAATCCGGGACATCTGGAAACACCATATATTTT

cdr3_length: 13
j_call: TRBJ2-2
v_call: TRBV5-1
d_call: .
clone_size: .
cdr3_aa: CASSFGTPGELFF
cdr3_nt: TGCGCCAGCAGCTTTGGCACCCCCGGGGAGCTGTTTTTT

cdr3_length: 16
j_call: TRBJ2-7
v_call: TRBV28
d_call: TRBD2
clone_size: .
cdr3_aa: CASTPAGGGAAYEQYF
cdr3_nt: TGTGCCAGCACCCCGGCTGGCGGGGGGGCCGCCTACGAGCAGTACTTC

cdr3_length: 16
j_call: TRBJ2-1
v_call: TRBV14
d_call: TRBD1
clone_size: .
cdr3_aa: CASSRLTGIPYNEQFF
cdr3_nt: TGTGCCAGCAGCCGCCTGACAGGGATCCCCTACAATGAGCAGTTCTTC

cdr3_length: 18
j_call: TRBJ2-1
v_call: TRBV21-1
d_call: .
clone_size: .
cdr3_aa: CASSKRDKREVSYNEQFF
cdr3_nt: TGTGCCAGCAGCAAACGGGATAAGCGGGAGGTTTCCTACAATGAGCAGTTCTTC

cdr3_length: 15
j_call: TRBJ1-1
v_call: TRBV7-8
d_call: .
clone_size: .
cdr3_aa: CASSSAARGGTEAFF
cdr3_nt: TGTGCCAGCAGCTCAGCCGCCCGCGGAGGAACTGAAGCTTTCTTT

cdr3_length: 15
j_call: TRBJ1-1
v_call: TRBV10-1
d_call: TRBD1
clone_size: .
cdr3_aa: CASSESGTGGDTAFF
cdr3_nt: TGCGCCAGCAGTGAGTCTGGGACAGGGGGCGATACAGCTTTCTTT

cdr3_length: 17
j_call: TRBJ2-6
v_call: TRBV24-1
d_call: TRBD1
clone_size: .
cdr3_aa: CATSDFEGQGGANVLTF
cdr3_nt: TGTGCCACCAGTGATTTCGAGGGACAGGGTGGGGCCAACGTCCTGACTTTC

cdr3_length: 16
j_call: TRBJ2-1
v_call: TRBV12-2
d_call: .
clone_size: .
cdr3_aa: CASRLRTAPSYNEQFF
cdr3_nt: TGTGCAAGTCGCCTCCGGACAGCGCCATCCTACAATGAGCAGTTCTTC

cdr3_length: 11
j_call: TRBJ2-1
v_call: TRBV29-1
d_call: .
clone_size: .
cdr3_aa: CSVGQVREQFF
cdr3_nt: TGCAGCGTTGGACAGGTTAGAGAGCAGTTCTTC

cdr3_length: 18
j_call: TRBJ2-5
v_call: TRBV4-3
d_call: TRBD1
clone_size: .
cdr3_aa: CASSQDLLVLQGAETQYF
cdr3_nt: TGCGCCAGCAGCCAAGATCTTTTAGTTTTACAGGGGGCAGAGACCCAGTACTTC

cdr3_length: 15
j_call: TRBJ1-6
v_call: TRBV2
d_call: TRBD1
clone_size: .
cdr3_aa: CASSGTGGLNSPLHF
cdr3_nt: TGTGCCAGCAGTGGGACAGGGGGTTTAAATTCACCCCTCCACTTT

cdr3_length: 14
j_call: TRBJ2-7
v_call: TRBV28
d_call: TRBD1
clone_size: .
cdr3_aa: CASSPTRTGREQYF
cdr3_nt: TGTGCCAGCAGTCCCACAAGGACAGGGCGCGAGCAGTACTTC

cdr3_length: 14
j_call: TRBJ2-5
v_call: TRBV6-2/TRBV6-3
d_call: .
clone_size: .
cdr3_aa: CASSSVGQQETQYF
cdr3_nt: TGTGCCAGCAGTTCCGTCGGACAGCAAGAGACCCAGTACTTC

cdr3_length: 17
j_call: TRBJ2-3
v_call: TRBV5-1
d_call: TRBD1
clone_size: .
cdr3_aa: CASSIGQGHNWSNTQYF
cdr3_nt: TGCGCCAGCAGCATAGGACAGGGCCACAATTGGTCTAATACGCAGTATTTT

cdr3_length: 11
j_call: TRBJ2-1
v_call: TRBV25-1
d_call: .
clone_size: few
cdr3_aa: CASSPGNEQFF
cdr3_nt: TGTGCCAGCAGTCCGGGGAATGAGCAGTTCTTC

cdr3_length: 15
j_call: TRBJ2-5
v_call: TRBV4-1
d_call: .
clone_size: .
cdr3_aa: CASSRVGGSQETQYF
cdr3_nt: TGCGCCAGCAGTCGAGTGGGCGGGTCGCAAGAGACCCAGTACTTC

cdr3_length: 17
j_call: TRBJ2-2
v_call: TRBV19
d_call: TRBD2
clone_size: .
cdr3_aa: CASTAPAGGLSTGELFF
cdr3_nt: TGTGCCAGTACCGCCCCGGCGGGGGGCTTATCCACCGGGGAGCTGTTTTTT

cdr3_length: 15
j_call: TRBJ1-1
v_call: TRBV27
d_call: TRBD1
clone_size: .
cdr3_aa: CASSSLTGGQTEAFF
cdr3_nt: TGTGCCAGCAGTTCCCTCACAGGGGGACAGACTGAAGCTTTCTTT

cdr3_length: 15
j_call: TRBJ2-1
v_call: TRBV11-1
d_call: TRBD1
clone_size: .
cdr3_aa: CASSFRQGVNNEQFF
cdr3_nt: TGTGCCAGCAGCTTCCGACAGGGGGTTAACAATGAGCAGTTCTTC